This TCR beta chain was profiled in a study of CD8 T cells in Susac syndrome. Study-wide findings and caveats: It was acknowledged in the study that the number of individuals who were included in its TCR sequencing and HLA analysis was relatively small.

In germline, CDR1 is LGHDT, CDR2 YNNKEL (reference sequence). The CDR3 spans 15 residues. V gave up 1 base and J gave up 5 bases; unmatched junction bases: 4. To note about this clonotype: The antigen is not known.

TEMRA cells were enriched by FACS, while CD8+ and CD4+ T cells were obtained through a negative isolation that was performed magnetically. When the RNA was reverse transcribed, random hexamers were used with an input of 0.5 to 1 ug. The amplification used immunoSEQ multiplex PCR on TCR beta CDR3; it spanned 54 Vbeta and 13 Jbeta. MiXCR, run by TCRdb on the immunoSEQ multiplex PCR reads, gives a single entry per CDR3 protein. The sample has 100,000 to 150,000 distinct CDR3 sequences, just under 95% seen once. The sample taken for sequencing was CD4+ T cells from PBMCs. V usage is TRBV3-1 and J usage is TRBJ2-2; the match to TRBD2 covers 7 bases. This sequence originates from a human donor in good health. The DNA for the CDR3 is TGTGCCAGCAGCCAAGCGGGAGGAGGGACCGGGGAGCTGTTTTTT. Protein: CASSQAGGGTGELFF. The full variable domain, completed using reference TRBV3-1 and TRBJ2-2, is DTAVSQTPKYLVTQMGNDKSIKCEQNLGHDTMYWYKQDSKKFLKIMFSYNNKELIINETVPNRFSPKSPDKAHLNLHINSLELGDSAVYFCASSQAGGGTGELFFGEGSRLTVL.